This TCR beta chain was profiled in a study of T cells after somatic rescue of genetic block. V was trimmed by 4 bases and J by 2 bases, leaving 12 bases between them. The CDR3 has 15 residues. Looked up from germline, CDR1 is SNHLY and CDR2 is FYNNEI. TCRdb's table, derived via immunoSEQ multiplex PCR, lists solely in-frame clones and lacks some. Among about 68,000 clones listed, about 90% were seen once. Sample: peripheral blood mononuclear cells (PBMCs). This receptor was taken from a man aged 35 to 55. The rearrangement uses TRBV2 and TRBJ2-1, with a weak D call TRBD1 (5 bases). CDR3 DNA sequence: TGTGCCAGCAGTGGCGTAGGGGCAACCTACAATGAGCAGTTCTTC. It yields the protein CASSGVGATYNEQFF.